Listed here are 23 T cell receptor beta chains from one sample, sequenced in a study. Each CDR3 protein is one row after TCRdb ran MiXCR on the 5' RACE reads. The data hold thousands of distinct CDR3 sequences, with around 36% observed a single time. The sample consisted of naive CD4+ T cells sorted from a lymph node. Noted subset: naive CD4+ T cells, CD4+CD45RA+CD25-. Receptors were obtained from a female donor with breast cancer.

CDR3 in amino acids: CASSFLAGASNEQFF. CDR3 nucleotides: TGCGCCAGCAGCTTCCTAGCGGGAGCCTCCAATGAGCAGTTCTTC. This sequence joins TRBV5-1 and TRBJ2-1; TRBD2 matches at 10 bases. CDR1 and CDR2 (germline): SGHRS, YFSETQ. V shed 2 bases and J 6 bases; nucleotides not matched to a gene: 5. The CDR3 loop spans 15 amino acids.

This clonotype has more than one count but fewer than ten. This may be a read error, as it is one base from a much larger clone. The chain joins TRBV2 to TRBJ2-5; maybe TRBD1 (5 bases). Germline CDR1 is SNHLY and CDR2 is FYNNEI. The length of the CDR3 is 13 residues. Here the CDR3 DNA reads TGTGCCTGCAGAACTGACCCCCAGGGGACCCAGTACTTC. This codes for CACRTDPQGTQYF.

This clonotype was seen more than once but under ten times. With a much larger clone just one base away, this may be a read error. The chain links TRBV7-9 to TRBJ1-4; no reliable D call. Germline CDR1 reads SEHNR; CDR2 reads FQNEAQ (reference sequence). CDR3 length: 15 residues. Trimming left V 6 bases short and J 6 bases short, with 17 bases between. CDR3 sequence: CASRARPSSDEKLFF. The DNA of the CDR3 is TGTGCCAGCAGAGCTAGACCGTCTTCCGATGAAAAACTGTTTTTT.

The rearrangement uses TRBV20-1 and TRBJ1-6; D not certain. V lost 1 base to trimming and J lost 9 bases, with 7 bases between them. This CDR3 has 12 residues. CDR1 is DFQATT, CDR2 SNEGSKA, per germline (reference sequence). The CDR3 DNA reads as TGCAGTGCTAGAGTTTCATTTTCACCCCTCCACTTT. Protein: CSARVSFSPLHF.

The chain has TRBV20-1 and TRBJ2-7, with 8 bases aligning to TRBD2. Germline-derived CDR1 and CDR2 are DFQATT and SNEGSKA (reference sequence). The CDR3 has 14 amino acids. V shed 0 bases, J shed 2 bases, and the junction held 3 bases outside the gene matches. In DNA, the CDR3 is TGCAGTGCTAGAGATCCGGGAGGGCCCTACGAGCAGTACTTC. Its protein is CSARDPGGPYEQYF.

The CDR3 region has the DNA TGTGCCAGCAGCCCGGACTACTTAAGCACAGATACGCAGTATTTT. The encoded protein is CASSPDYLSTDTQYF. V and J are TRBV7-2 and TRBJ2-3, with D maybe TRBD2 (6 bases). This CDR3 region has 15 residues. Germline loops: CDR1 SGHTA, CDR2 FQGNSA. Trimming removed 5 bases from V and 0 bases from J, with 12 bases in between.

As for this clonotype: One end of the junction does not line up with germline, which may come from a read error. The chain employs TRBV18 and TRBJ2-1; 14 bases match TRBD2. The germline V gene encodes CDR1 KGHSH and CDR2 LQKENI. This CDR3 contains 17 residues. The CDR3 is CASSPLGTSGGYNEQFF. CDR3 bases: TGCGCCAGCTCACCACTTGGGACTAGCGGGGGTTACAATGAGCAGTTCTTC.

This clonotype showed up just a few times. This sequence joins TRBV10-2 and TRBJ2-3; 8 bases are shared with TRBD2. CDR1 WSHSY and CDR2 SAAADI come from the germline V gene. V trimming: 6 bases; J trimming: 4 bases; junction bases outside the gene matches: 9. The CDR3 covers 15 residues. CDR3 DNA: TGCGCCAGCAGAACCTCTGGCGGGGGGTCAGATACGCAGTATTTT. Encoded protein: CASRTSGGGSDTQYF.

V usage is TRBV6-5 and J usage is TRBJ1-3; 7 nucleotides agree with TRBD1. The germline V gene has CDR1 MNHEY and CDR2 SVGAGI. The CDR3 has 15 residues. Germline trimming cut 6 bases from V and 0 bases from J; bases unmatched to any gene: 5. DNA for the CDR3: TGTGCCAGCAGACCGACAGGGCTCTCTGGAAACACCATATATTTT. This translates into CASRPTGLSGNTIYF.

This chain links TRBV29-1 with TRBJ1-5, with D possibly TRBD1 on 5 matching bases. From germline, CDR1 is SQVTM and CDR2 ANQGSEA. V dropped 8 bases and J dropped 4 bases, with 12 bases sitting between them. The CDR3 spans 12 residues. DNA for the CDR3: TGCAGCACCAGGGTCGGAAATCAGCCCCAGCATTTT. It encodes CSTRVGNQPQHF.

The CDR3 DNA sequence: TGTGCCAGCAGTTTCCAAAAGCCGAGCTCCTACAATGAGCAGTTCTTC. It encodes CASSFQKPSSYNEQFF. The V call is TRBV6-5, the J call TRBJ2-1; D gene uncertain. Germline V CDR1 and CDR2: MNHEY, SVGAGI. V dropped 4 bases and J dropped 0 bases, with 13 bases sitting between them. The CDR3 is 16 residues long.

The V gene is TRBV5-1, the J gene TRBJ1-1; 7 positions agree with TRBD1. CDR3 size: 15 residues. Germline lookup yields CDR1 SGHRS and CDR2 YFSETQ. The trim removed 4 bases at V and 5 bases at J, leaving 11 bases unmatched. The chain's CDR3 is CASSPRAGGGTEAFF. In nucleotides, the CDR3 is TGCGCCAGCAGCCCGAGGGCAGGGGGGGGAACTGAAGCTTTCTTT.

A note on this clonotype: A much bigger clone sits one base away, suggesting this may be a read error. This sequence joins TRBV4-1 and TRBJ2-7; 9 positions agree with TRBD2. Germline CDR1 reads MGHRA; CDR2 reads YSYEKL. The length of the CDR3 is 16 residues. With 3 bases clipped from V and 3 bases from J, the junction kept 9 bases outside the gene matches. CDR3 amino acids: CASSQVAGVLSYEQYF. The CDR3 DNA reads TGCGCCAGCAGCCAGGTAGCGGGGGTGCTAAGCTACGAGCAGTACTTC.

The chain couples TRBV7-2 to TRBJ1-4; unclear D gene. Trimming shortened V by 6 bases and J by 0 bases, and 14 bases separated the two germline ends. Looked up from germline, CDR1 is SGHTA and CDR2 is FQGNSA. CDR3 length equals 16 residues. CDR3 loop: CASSSRGRPTNEKLFF. CDR3 bases: TGTGCCAGCAGTAGTCGCGGACGGCCAACTAATGAAAAACTGTTTTTT.

This clonotype is labeled as medium-sized. The chain recombines TRBV5-1 with TRBJ2-3; tentatively, D is TRBD1 (6 bases). Germline V gene lookup returns CDR1 SGHRS and CDR2 YFSETQ. The CDR3 covers 16 residues. Trimming shortened V by 2 bases and J by 4 bases, and 17 bases separated the two germline ends. The CDR3 loop reads CASSLGRRDTSDTQYF. CDR3 nucleotide sequence: TGCGCCAGCAGCTTAGGTCGAAGGGACACATCAGATACGCAGTATTTT.

The V call is TRBV7-9, the J call TRBJ2-2; weak D call: TRBD2 (6 bases). The length of the CDR3 is 16 residues. Trimming cost V 5 bases and J 0 bases, with 13 bases left between them. Germline V CDR1 and CDR2: SEHNR, FQNEAQ (reference sequence). CDR3 DNA sequence: TGTGCCAGCAGCCGTCCGGGACTTGCGAACACCGGGGAGCTGTTTTTT. This gives the protein CASSRPGLANTGELFF.

Points on this clonotype: This may stem from a read error, because a much larger clone lies one nucleotide away. V is TRBV5-4 and J is TRBJ2-7; D remains ambiguous. The germline V gene has CDR1 SGHNT and CDR2 YYREEE (reference sequence). The CDR3 is 12 amino acids. CDR3 sequence: CASSEHTYGQYF. The CDR3 coding sequence is TGTGCCAGCAGCGAGCATACCTACGGGCAGTACTTC.

By share, this clonotype ranks as medium-sized. The rearrangement joins TRBV18 to TRBJ2-3; perhaps D is TRBD1 or TRBD2 (5 bases each). Germline lookup yields CDR1 KGHSH and CDR2 LQKENI. The V and J ends lost 5 bases and 0 bases respectively, with 15 bases between them. The CDR3 sequence is 16 residues long. The CDR3 sequence: CASSSPGAVSTDTQYF. The DNA for the CDR3 is TGTGCCAGCTCATCTCCCGGGGCGGTAAGCACAGATACGCAGTATTTT.

The chain carries TRBV6-2 or TRBV6-3 and TRBJ1-1, with a tentative D call TRBD1 (5 bases). The CDR3 length is 14 residues. Germline loops: CDR1 MNHEY, CDR2 SVGEGT. Trimming stripped 5 bases from V and 4 bases from J, with 14 bases between. CDR3 DNA: TGTGCCAGCAGTGCCCTCCAGGGAGGCACTGAAGCTTTCTTT. Translating it yields CASSALQGGTEAFF.

The chain couples TRBV12-3 or TRBV12-4 to TRBJ2-2, with 8 bases matching TRBD1. Trimming at V came to 8 bases and at J to 5 bases, leaving 10 bases not matched to a gene. The CDR3 spans 15 residues. CDR3 loop: CASGPGTGVTGELFF. The CDR3 region has the DNA TGTGCCAGCGGTCCCGGGACAGGTGTGACCGGGGAGCTGTTTTTT.

V gene TRBV27 combines with J gene TRBJ2-2; D gene ambiguous. Trimming shortened V by 6 bases and J by 3 bases, and 5 bases separated the two germline ends. The CDR3 has 12 residues. The V gene's germline CDR1 is MNHEY and CDR2 SMNVEV (reference sequence). CDR3 protein: CASSAYTGELFF. The CDR3, as DNA: TGTGCCAGCAGCGCTTACACCGGGGAGCTGTTTTTT.

This clonotype is categorized as medium-sized. The chain recombines TRBV7-9 with TRBJ2-1; 9 nucleotides agree with TRBD2. J was trimmed by 0 bases and V by 6 bases; bases with no gene match: 12. Germline loops: CDR1 SEHNR, CDR2 FQNEAQ (reference sequence). This CDR3 is 18 amino acids long. CDR3 DNA sequence: TGTGCCAGCAGGAGCCCGGTTAGCGGGAGATCCTCCTACAATGAGCAGTTCTTC. Translation: CASRSPVSGRSSYNEQFF.

The chain uses TRBV7-2 and TRBJ2-7, with D perhaps matching TRBD2 (5 bases). The CDR3 contains 15 residues. Germline lookup yields CDR1 SGHTA and CDR2 FQGNSA. Between the trimmed V and J ends, which lost 1 base and 3 bases, there was a span of 13 bases. CDR3 nucleotides: TGTGCCAGCAGCTTAGGGAGCCAAGAGGGCTACGAGCAGTACTTC. Its protein product is CASSLGSQEGYEQYF.